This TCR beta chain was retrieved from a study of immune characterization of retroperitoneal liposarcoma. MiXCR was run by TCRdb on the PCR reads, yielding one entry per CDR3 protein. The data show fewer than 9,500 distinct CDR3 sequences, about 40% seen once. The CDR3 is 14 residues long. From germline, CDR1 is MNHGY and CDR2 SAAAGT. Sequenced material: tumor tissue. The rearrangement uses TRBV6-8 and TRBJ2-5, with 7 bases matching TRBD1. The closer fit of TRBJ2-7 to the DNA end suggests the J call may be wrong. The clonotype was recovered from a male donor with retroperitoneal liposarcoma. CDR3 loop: CASRDRMYGYEQYF. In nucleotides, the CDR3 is TGTGCCAGCAGGGACAGGATGTACGGCTACGAGCAGTACTTC.